Below are 16 T cell receptor beta chains sequenced from a single sample in a study of T cell responses to AZD1222 COVID-19 vaccine. Method: immunoSEQ multiplex PCR; TCRdb's copy keeps in-frame clones and lacks some. In the table there are some 120,000 clones, roughly 84% of which are singletons. The starting material was peripheral blood, obtained on day 0 of AZD1222 vaccination. The receptors come from an adult in good health.

This clone was counted once. The chain has TRBV7-9 and TRBJ2-1, with a possible D match to TRBD1 (6 bases). Germline V lookup: CDR1 SEHNR, CDR2 FQNEAQ (reference sequence). V was pared by 5 bases and J by 2 bases, with 13 bases between. The length of the CDR3 is 15 residues. As DNA, the CDR3 is TGTGCCAGCAGCCCTTTGAGGGGGACCTACAATGAGCAGTTCTTC. It encodes CASSPLRGTYNEQFF.

The chain combines TRBV7-8 with TRBJ1-1; TRBD1 matches at 11 bases. V dropped 5 bases and J dropped 6; count of bases not matched to a gene: 5. The CDR3 contains 14 residues. Germline V gene lookup returns CDR1 SGHVS and CDR2 FQNEAQ. The CDR3 loop reads CASSPGTGGAEAFF. In nucleotides, the CDR3 is TGTGCCAGCAGCCCCGGGACAGGGGGAGCTGAAGCTTTCTTT.

The chain links TRBV9 to TRBJ2-1; the D is unclear. This CDR3 has 15 amino acids. From germline, CDR1 is SGDLS and CDR2 YYNGEE. Trimming cost V 4 bases and J 6 bases, with 17 bases left between them. CDR3 nucleotide sequence: TGTGCCAGCAGCCCCCTGTCCCTTATGGGCAATGAGCAGTTCTTC. It translates to CASSPLSLMGNEQFF.

The chain links TRBV4-1 to TRBJ1-1; D is unclear. This CDR3 is 14 amino acids long. With 1 base removed from V and 6 bases from J, the gap between germline ends came to 12 bases. Looked up from germline, CDR1 is MGHRA and CDR2 is YSYEKL. The CDR3 sequence is CASSQVDNSPEAFF. In nucleotides, the CDR3 is TGCGCCAGCAGCCAAGTTGACAATAGCCCTGAAGCTTTCTTT.

The count of this clone is one. The rearrangement uses TRBV7-9 and TRBJ2-1; TRBD2 aligns across 16 bases. J lost 4 bases, V lost 6 bases, and 6 bases had no gene match. Germline CDR1 SEHNR, CDR2 FQNEAQ (reference sequence). This CDR3 spans 17 amino acids. The chain's CDR3 is CASRRGLAGGQYNEQFF. The CDR3 DNA reads as TGTGCCAGCAGACGGGGACTAGCGGGAGGGCAGTACAATGAGCAGTTCTTC.

The V call is TRBV4-1, the J call TRBJ2-3; TRBD1 matches 9 bases. V was pared by 2 bases and J by 1 base, with 7 bases of the junction left unmatched. There are 17 residues in the CDR3. Germline CDR1 is MGHRA and CDR2 is YSYEKL. CDR3 residues: CASSQLARTGGTDTQYF. CDR3 nucleotides: TGCGCCAGCAGCCAATTGGCTCGGACAGGGGGCACAGATACGCAGTATTTT.

The chain uses TRBV5-4 and TRBJ2-7; no clear D gene. CDR3 length: 15 amino acids. Deletions cut 0 bases from V and 3 bases from J, with 13 bases between. Germline V CDR1 and CDR2: SGHNT, YYREEE (reference sequence). CDR3 loop: CASSLGVGNFYEQYF. DNA of the CDR3: TGTGCCAGCAGCTTGGGTGTAGGGAATTTCTACGAGCAGTACTTC.

This chain connects TRBV5-4 to TRBJ1-3; D is uncertain. CDR3 length: 16 residues. Trimming took 0 bases from V and 0 from J, leaving 10 bases between them. Germline V gene lookup returns CDR1 SGHNT and CDR2 YYREEE (reference sequence). CDR3: CASSLGRTDSGNTIYF. The CDR3 bases are TGTGCCAGCAGCTTGGGGAGGACGGACTCTGGAAACACCATATATTTT.

V usage is TRBV6-5 and J usage is TRBJ2-7; 11 bases agree with TRBD2. With 0 bases clipped from V and 3 bases from J, the junction kept 4 bases outside the gene matches. This CDR3 region has 16 residues. Germline-derived CDR1 and CDR2 are MNHEY and SVGAGI. The CDR3 reads CASSYSLTSGGYEQYF. CDR3 coding DNA: TGTGCCAGCAGTTACTCGTTAACTAGCGGGGGCTACGAGCAGTACTTC.

This chain links TRBV4-1 with TRBJ2-5, with D tentatively TRBD1 (5 bases). This CDR3 has 17 amino acids. Germline CDR1 reads MGHRA; CDR2 reads YSYEKL. Trimming removed 4 bases at V and 5 bases at J, with 23 bases between. The CDR3 reads CASSRIVVAGSRETQYF. DNA for the CDR3: TGCGCCAGCAGCCGCATAGTGGTAGCAGGGTCAAGGGAGACCCAGTACTTC.

V usage is TRBV9 and J usage is TRBJ1-1; 11 positions agree with TRBD1. Germline V gives CDR1 SGDLS, CDR2 YYNGEE. The CDR3 has 17 residues. V gave up 3 bases and J gave up 0 bases; unmatched junction bases: 7. CDR3 in amino acids: CASSAGQGDGVNTEAFF. The CDR3 region has the DNA TGTGCCAGCAGCGCGGGACAGGGGGACGGAGTGAACACTGAAGCTTTCTTT.

The genes are TRBV28 and TRBJ1-2; D possibly corresponds to TRBD1 (6 bases). Per germline, CDR1 MDHEN and CDR2 SYDVKM. Trimming left V 4 bases short and J 7 bases short, with 22 bases between. The CDR3 length is 16 residues. In DNA, the CDR3 is TGTGCCAGCAGTTCCCCCAACCGGGACACGGGGGGTGGCTACACCTTC. Amino acids: CASSSPNRDTGGGYTF.

J is TRBJ1-2 and V is TRBV5-1, with TRBD1 as a possible D gene (6 bases). Germline V CDR1 and CDR2: SGHRS, YFSETQ. V dropped 4 bases and J dropped 5 bases, with 15 bases sitting between them. The CDR3 loop spans 14 amino acids. CDR3 coding DNA: TGCGCCAGCAGCGTCTGGACAGAGACTTATGGCTACACCTTC. Its protein is CASSVWTETYGYTF.

The chain combines TRBV14 with TRBJ2-5; a possible D gene is TRBD2 (6 bases). Trimming shortened V by 2 bases and J by 9 bases, and 13 bases separated the two germline ends. This CDR3 has 13 residues. Germline loops: CDR1 SGHDN, CDR2 FVKESK. DNA for the CDR3: TGTGCCAGCAGCCAATTACTAGCTAGGGCCCAGTACTTC. It is translated as CASSQLLARAQYF.

CDR3 region: CALARGQTNEQFF. The CDR3 DNA reads as TGTGCCTTAGCCAGGGGGCAAACCAATGAGCAGTTCTTC. The gene calls are TRBV7-8 and TRBJ2-1, with 8 bases aligning to TRBD1. The V gene end was trimmed by 11 bases and the J gene end by 6 bases; junction bases not matched to a gene: 9. In germline, CDR1 is SGHVS, CDR2 FQNEAQ. The CDR3 has 13 amino acids.

This clone was seen more than once but under ten times. This chain links TRBV2 with TRBJ1-2; D is unresolved. CDR3 length: 13 residues. CDR1 and CDR2 (germline): SNHLY, FYNNEI. The V gene lost 4 bases and the J gene lost 6 bases, with 12 bases spanning the gap. The CDR3 reads CASSGRREDGYTF. The CDR3 region has the DNA TGTGCCAGCAGTGGCCGGAGAGAAGATGGCTACACCTTC.